The T cell receptor (beta chain) under discussion was sequenced for a study of blood T cell repertoires in COVID-19. Across the study: T cells, B-cell-depleted T cells, or PBMCs supplied cDNA or gDNA.

Cohorts were assigned according to the clinical history that participants reported. CDR3 length equals 13 residues. Trimming removed 5 bases from V and 6 bases from J; junction bases left unmatched: 4. Germline V gene data show CDR1 as GTSNPN and CDR2 as SVGIG (reference sequence). Per the original methods: Estimation of nucleated cell counts relied on the amplification of reference gene primers. The repertoire was sequenced with immunoSEQ multiplex PCR; TCRdb's copy has only in-frame clones and lacks some. V, J and clone size reflect that table, while D and trimming were determined from the DNA. The sample has fewer than 250,000 clones, 70% to 90% seen once; the top ten hold approximately 9%.

This receptor was obtained from a woman in her fifties or sixties with acute COVID-19. The chain employs TRBV30 and TRBJ2-1; 10 bases align to TRBD1. Sequencing used PBMCs or T cells enriched from blood (not recorded which). The CDR3 nucleotides read TGTGCCTGGTCTAGGGACAGGGGCAATGAGCAGTTCTTC. Its protein product is CAWSRDRGNEQFF. The full variable domain, with the rest looked up from reference TRBV30 and TRBJ2-1, is SQTIHQWPATLVQPVGSPLSLECTVEGTSNPNLYWYRQAAGRGLQLLFYSVGIGQISSEVPQNLSASRPQDRQFILSSKKLLLSDSGFYLCAWSRDRGNEQFFGPGTRLTVL.